A selection of T cell receptor beta chains follows, all from one sample in a study of blood T cell repertoires in COVID-19. Only in-frame clones appear in the TCRdb table, and some are missing; sequencing was by immunoSEQ multiplex PCR. Of 100,000 to 120,000 clones in the sample, 70% to 90% were seen once. The source material was peripheral blood. The source is a woman aged 45 to 65 with acute or convalescent COVID-19. Each CDR3 is given with its conserved first and last residue. The D gene is left open where the match is weak. The listing skips clone size in some rows; elsewhere it reads once, few, many or a size class.

clone size,D gene,J gene,V gene,CDR3 protein,CDR3 DNA
once,TRBD2,TRBJ2-1,TRBV5-1,CASSQTSGNNEQFF,TGCGCCAGCAGCCAGACTAGCGGAAACAATGAGCAGTTCTTC
once,TRBD2,TRBJ2-5,TRBV18,CASSPLRTSGRGETQYF,TGTGCCAGCTCACCGCTGAGGACTAGCGGGAGGGGAGAGACCCAGTACTTC
-,-,TRBJ2-7,TRBV6-5,CASRKSSYEQYF,TGTGCCAGCAGAAAGAGCTCCTACGAGCAGTACTTC
-,TRBD1,TRBJ2-7,TRBV19,CASRTGTDITYEQYF,TGTGCCAGTAGAACCGGGACAGATATTACCTACGAGCAGTACTTC
-,-,TRBJ2-3,TRBV6-2/TRBV6-3,CASSYFAVGSVSTDTQYF,TGTGCCAGCAGTTACTTCGCCGTCGGAAGCGTCAGCACAGATACGCAGTATTTT
-,TRBD1,TRBJ1-2,TRBV28,CASSWLSSTGNPYGYTF,TGTGCCAGCAGTTGGCTTTCCTCGACAGGGAACCCCTATGGCTACACCTTC
-,-,TRBJ1-2,TRBV7-9,CASSPRHSLGYTF,TGTGCCAGCAGCCCGAGACACTCCCTGGGCTACACCTTC
-,-,TRBJ2-3,TRBV21-1,CASSKVAGGSTDTQYF,-
-,-,TRBJ1-5,TRBV7-9,CASSLDKYSNQPQHF,TGTGCCAGCAGCTTAGACAAATATAGCAATCAGCCCCAGCATTTT
-,-,TRBJ1-5,TRBV4-1,CASSQEEGIRFQPQHF,TGCGCCAGCAGCCAAGAGGAGGGGATCCGGTTCCAGCCCCAGCATTTT
-,TRBD2,TRBJ2-1,TRBV5-1,CASTTTSGLNEQFF,TGCGCCAGCACCACGACTAGCGGATTAAATGAGCAGTTCTTC
-,TRBD1,TRBJ2-5,TRBV9,CASSVVGSGGRTETQYF,TGTGCCAGCAGCGTAGTGGGGTCAGGGGGCAGGACGGAGACCCAGTACTTC
-,-,TRBJ2-2,TRBV9,CASSGTELNTGELFF,TGTGCCAGCAGCGGGACAGAGTTAAACACCGGGGAGCTGTTTTTT
-,TRBD2,TRBJ2-7,TRBV7-2,CASSRIPLAGGIYEQYF,TGTGCCAGCAGCCGGATCCCCCTAGCGGGAGGGATCTACGAGCAGTACTTC
-,-,TRBJ2-1,TRBV6-4,CASSVISNEQFF,TGTGCCAGCAGTGTAATTTCCAATGAGCAGTTCTTC
-,TRBD1,TRBJ2-7,TRBV6-5,CASRVGQGAFYEQYF,TGTGCCAGCAGAGTGGGACAGGGGGCCTTCTACGAGCAGTACTTC
-,-,TRBJ2-5,TRBV2,CASRVQERETQYF,TGTGCCAGCAGGGTTCAGGAAAGGGAGACCCAGTACTTC
-,TRBD2,TRBJ2-1,TRBV10-3,CAISFPEAGGDYNEQFF,TGTGCCATCAGTTTTCCCGAAGCGGGAGGGGATTACAATGAGCAGTTCTTC